A selection of T cell receptor beta chains follows, all from one sample in a study of early T cells in non-severe SARS-CoV-2 infection. MiXCR, applied by TCRdb to the 5' RACE reads, yields one record per CDR3 protein. The sample consists of 30,000 to 40,000 distinct CDR3 sequences, approximately 4.6% of them appearing once. What was sequenced was whole blood. The receptors derive from an adult who was a healthcare worker with PCR-confirmed SARS-CoV-2 infection or an uninfected control (not recorded which). CDR3s include the opening cysteine and the closing phenylalanine or tryptophan. Each record gives: clone size, V gene, J gene, D gene, CDR3 protein, CDR3 DNA. D genes are given only for firm matches. Clone size, where shown, is once, few, many, or a class for clones that have expanded.

many	TRBV12-3/TRBV12-4	TRBJ2-2	NA	CATLSRTGRAGELFF	TGTGCCACCTTATCACGGACAGGGAGGGCCGGGGAGCTGTTTTTT
many	TRBV11-2	TRBJ2-7	NA	CASSSSEQYF	TGTGCCAGCAGCTCCTCCGAGCAGTACTTC
many	TRBV10-3	TRBJ2-7	TRBD2	CAISEYGRDSYEQYF	TGTGCCATCAGTGAGTATGGGAGGGACTCCTACGAGCAGTACTTC
few	TRBV9	TRBJ2-1	TRBD1	CASSVGPTGGGYEQFF	TGTGCCAGCAGCGTAGGTCCCACAGGGGGCGGTTATGAGCAGTTCTTC
many	TRBV9	TRBJ1-1	NA	CASSIQGNTEAFF	TGTGCCAGCAGCATACAGGGGAACACTGAAGCTTTCTTT
many	TRBV3-1	TRBJ2-5	NA	CASSQDTVETQYF	TGTGCCAGCAGCCAAGATACCGTCGAGACCCAGTACTTC
many	TRBV5-1	TRBJ2-4	NA	CASSFGGPPVGIQYF	TGCGCCAGCAGCTTCGGAGGACCGCCAGTGGGAATTCAGTACTTC
NA	TRBV27	TRBJ2-5	NA	CASGGTQYF	TGTGCCAGCGGGGGGACCCAGTACTTC
NA	TRBV15	TRBJ1-4	NA	CATSRGRLNEKLFF	TGTGCCACCAGCCGCGGACGGCTTAATGAAAAACTGTTTTTT
many	TRBV7-9	TRBJ2-1	TRBD2	CASTHGAGGQNEQFF	TGTGCCAGCACCCACGGGGCGGGGGGGCAGAATGAGCAGTTCTTC
few	TRBV7-2	TRBJ2-7	NA	CASSSDNSYEQYF	TGTGCCAGCAGCTCGGATAACTCCTACGAGCAGTACTTC
many	TRBV2	TRBJ1-4	NA	CATLGEKLFF	TGTGCCACCCTTGGTGAAAAACTGTTTTTT
many	TRBV7-8	TRBJ2-1	NA	CASSPHSPGYEQFF	TGTGCCAGCAGCCCCCACAGTCCGGGGTACGAGCAGTTCTTC
many	TRBV12-3/TRBV12-4	TRBJ1-2	NA	CASSFTGSLGYTF	TGTGCCAGCAGTTTTACAGGGTCCTTGGGCTACACCTTC
many	TRBV5-6	TRBJ1-2	TRBD1	CASSLVQGAVYGYTF	TGTGCCAGCAGCTTGGTCCAGGGGGCCGTCTATGGCTACACCTTC
many	TRBV9	TRBJ2-3	NA	CASSARVISSTDTQYF	TGTGCCAGCAGCGCAAGAGTAATTTCTAGCACAGATACGCAGTATTTT
NA	TRBV27	TRBJ1-1	NA	CASSLSVRPNTEAFF	TGTGCCAGCAGTTTATCGGTCAGGCCGAACACTGAAGCTTTCTTT
many	TRBV6-6	TRBJ2-3	NA	CASSADSLLNTQYF	TGTGCCAGCAGTGCCGACAGTTTATTGAATACGCAGTATTTT
few	TRBV20-1	TRBJ1-1	TRBD1	CSARAGGHTEAFF	TGCAGTGCAAGAGCAGGGGGCCACACTGAAGCTTTCTTT
NA	TRBV12-3/TRBV12-4	TRBJ1-2	NA	CASHPPGPGRIGYTF	TGTGCCAGCCACCCCCCGGGCCCAGGGAGAATAGGCTACACCTTC
many	TRBV7-2	TRBJ2-3	NA	CASSLVGASTDTQYF	TGTGCCAGCAGCTTGGTTGGCGCAAGCACAGATACGCAGTATTTT
many	TRBV4-2	TRBJ1-2	NA	CASSQEGPLNYGYTF	TGTGCCAGCAGCCAAGAGGGCCCCCTTAACTATGGCTACACCTTC
NA	TRBV2	TRBJ1-5	NA	CASTRGGDQPQHF	TGTGCCAGCACCCGTGGAGGGGATCAGCCCCAGCATTTT
few	TRBV5-1	TRBJ2-3	NA	CASSLTEDTQYF	TGCGCCAGCAGCTTGACAGAAGATACGCAGTATTTT
NA	TRBV7-8	TRBJ2-3	NA	CASSLQTDTQYF	TGTGCCAGCAGCTTACAAACAGATACGCAGTATTTT
few	TRBV10-3	TRBJ2-1	TRBD2	CAISTSGGDNEQFF	TGTGCCATCAGCACTAGCGGGGGGGACAATGAGCAGTTCTTC
many	TRBV11-2	TRBJ2-5	NA	CASSSHPRGLQETQYF	TGTGCCAGCAGCTCCCATCCCCGAGGGTTACAAGAGACCCAGTACTTC
NA	TRBV7-3	TRBJ2-6	NA	CASSPEGASGANVLTF	TGTGCCAGCAGCCCCGAAGGGGCCTCTGGGGCCAACGTCCTGACTTTC
many	TRBV11-3	TRBJ2-2	NA	CASSLDEFTGELFF	TGTGCCAGCAGTTTGGACGAATTTACCGGGGAGCTGTTTTTT
few	TRBV5-8	TRBJ1-1	NA	CASSSRQSWTEAFF	TGTGCCAGCAGCTCGCGACAAAGTTGGACTGAAGCTTTCTTT
many	TRBV12-3/TRBV12-4	TRBJ2-1	NA	CASSSGIGEQFF	TGTGCCAGCAGTTCCGGGATCGGTGAGCAGTTCTTC
many	TRBV2	TRBJ2-3	NA	CASMRGDTQYF	TGTGCCAGCATGAGGGGGGATACGCAGTATTTT
few	TRBV7-9	TRBJ1-2	NA	CASSLPNQNYGYTF	TGTGCCAGCAGCTTACCGAACCAGAACTATGGCTACACCTTC
many	TRBV10-2	TRBJ1-1	NA	CASSGGTEAFF	TGCGCCAGCAGTGGGGGCACTGAAGCTTTCTTT
many	TRBV5-1	TRBJ2-3	TRBD2	CASSRGLAQDTQYF	TGCGCCAGCAGCAGGGGACTAGCGCAAGATACGCAGTATTTT
NA	TRBV6-1	TRBJ1-5	TRBD1	CASSGQGNNLQPQHF	TGTGCCAGCAGTGGACAGGGGAATAATCTTCAGCCCCAGCATTTT
many	TRBV12-3/TRBV12-4	TRBJ2-6	NA	CASSLGHLTGANVLTF	TGTGCCAGCAGTTTGGGACACTTGACTGGGGCCAACGTCCTGACTTTC
NA	TRBV5-7	TRBJ2-2	NA	CASSLNGELFF	TGTGCCAGCAGCTTGAACGGGGAGCTGTTTTTT
many	TRBV7-9	TRBJ2-5	NA	CASSFVGGETQYF	TGTGCCAGCAGCTTCGTGGGGGGAGAGACCCAGTACTTC
many	TRBV20-1	TRBJ2-3	TRBD2	CSARLTSGGTTSTDTQYF	TGCAGTGCTAGACTAACTAGCGGGGGGACCACTAGCACAGATACGCAGTATTTT
many	TRBV10-3	TRBJ2-5	NA	CATRDQETQYF	TGTGCCACCAGAGACCAAGAGACCCAGTACTTC
many	TRBV29-1	TRBJ2-1	TRBD1	CSVVSPGGEQFF	TGCAGCGTCGTGTCCCCAGGGGGTGAGCAGTTCTTC
few	TRBV4-1	TRBJ2-3	NA	CASSQDSGESTDTQYF	TGCGCCAGCAGCCAAGATTCGGGGGAGAGCACAGATACGCAGTATTTT
NA	TRBV4-1	TRBJ1-1	NA	CASSRGGELNTEAFF	TGCGCCAGCAGCCGAGGCGGCGAGTTGAACACTGAAGCTTTCTTT
few	TRBV5-1	TRBJ2-5	TRBD1	CASSLGGTGPQETQYF	TGCGCCAGCAGCTTGGGGGGGACAGGGCCCCAAGAGACCCAGTACTTC
many	TRBV4-1	TRBJ2-3	NA	CASSQSRDDTQYF	TGCGCCAGCAGCCAATCCCGGGATGATACGCAGTATTTT
few	TRBV30	TRBJ2-7	NA	CAWSFEGVSYEQYF	TGTGCCTGGAGTTTTGAGGGAGTCTCCTACGAGCAGTACTTC
many	TRBV18	TRBJ1-2	TRBD1	CASSPGTGNYGYTF	TGTGCCAGCTCACCCGGGACAGGGAACTATGGCTACACCTTC
many	TRBV18	TRBJ1-2	NA	CASSPQPTGVLGGYTF	TGTGCCAGCTCACCACAACCGACAGGAGTCCTTGGAGGCTACACCTTC
NA	TRBV3-1	TRBJ1-1	NA	CASSQKENTEAFF	TGTGCCAGCAGCCAAAAGGAAAACACTGAAGCTTTCTTT
many	TRBV30	TRBJ2-6	TRBD1	CACHDRAGANVLTF	TGTGCCTGCCACGACAGGGCTGGGGCCAACGTCCTGACTTTC
many	TRBV5-1	TRBJ2-1	TRBD2	CASSYVLAGNEQFF	TGCGCCAGCAGTTATGTACTAGCGGGGAATGAGCAGTTCTTC
many	TRBV12-3/TRBV12-4	TRBJ2-2	NA	CASNGGNTGELFF	TGTGCCAGCAACGGGGGTAACACCGGGGAGCTGTTTTTT
many	TRBV14	TRBJ2-2	NA	CASSQGVQYLTGELFF	TGTGCCAGCAGCCAAGGAGTACAGTACCTCACCGGGGAGCTGTTTTTT
NA	TRBV20-1	TRBJ2-3	TRBD2	CSAGLAGSTDTQYF	TGCAGTGCTGGACTAGCGGGGAGCACAGATACGCAGTATTTT
few	TRBV5-4	TRBJ1-2	TRBD1	CASSSGTGNGYTF	TGTGCCAGCAGCTCCGGGACAGGGAATGGCTACACCTTC
many	TRBV29-1	TRBJ1-2	NA	CSVFDGGYGYTF	TGCAGCGTTTTCGATGGAGGCTATGGCTACACCTTC
NA	TRBV20-1	TRBJ2-3	TRBD2	CSAKLAGFTDTQYF	TGCAGTGCAAAACTAGCGGGGTTCACAGATACGCAGTATTTT
medium-sized	TRBV20-1	TRBJ2-7	NA	CSASLQHYEQYF	TGCAGTGCTAGTTTGCAGCACTACGAGCAGTACTTC